This T cell receptor (beta chain) was found in a study of control samples from healthy donors and cancer patients. The protocol was immunoSEQ multiplex PCR, while the TCRdb copy is restricted to in-frame clones and leaves out a portion. The sample has about 180,000 clones, 90% seen once. The germline V and J ends were trimmed by 9 bases and 3 bases, with 15 bases remaining between them. The CDR3 has 13 residues. The V gene's germline CDR1 is SNHLY and CDR2 FYNNEI. V gene TRBV2 combines with J gene TRBJ2-7; D unclear. Sequenced: blood. The sequence was obtained from a woman between 50 and 59 years old in good health. The CDR3 bases are TGTGCCAGTAGACCCTTAGGGCTCTACGAGCAGTACTTC. This codes for CASRPLGLYEQYF.